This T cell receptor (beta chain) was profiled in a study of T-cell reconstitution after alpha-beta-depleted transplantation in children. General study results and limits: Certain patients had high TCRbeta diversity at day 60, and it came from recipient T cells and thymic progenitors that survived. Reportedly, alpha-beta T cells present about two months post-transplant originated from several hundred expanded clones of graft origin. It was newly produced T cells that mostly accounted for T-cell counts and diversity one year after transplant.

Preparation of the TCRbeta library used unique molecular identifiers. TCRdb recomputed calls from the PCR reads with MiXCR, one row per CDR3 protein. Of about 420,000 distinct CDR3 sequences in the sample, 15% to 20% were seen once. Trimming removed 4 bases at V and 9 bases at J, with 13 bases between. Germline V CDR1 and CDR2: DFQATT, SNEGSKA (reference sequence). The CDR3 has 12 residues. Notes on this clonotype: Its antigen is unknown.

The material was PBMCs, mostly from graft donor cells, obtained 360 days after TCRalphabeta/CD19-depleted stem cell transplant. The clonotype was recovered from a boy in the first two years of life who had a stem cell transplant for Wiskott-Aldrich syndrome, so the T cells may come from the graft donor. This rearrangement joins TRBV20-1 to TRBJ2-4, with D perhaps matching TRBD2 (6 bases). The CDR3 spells CSAIHQGGIQYF. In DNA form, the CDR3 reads TGCAGTGCTATTCATCAGGGAGGCATTCAGTACTTC.